This T cell receptor beta chain was retrieved from a study of PD-1 blockade in mismatch repair-deficient tumors. CDR3 length equals 13 residues. Trimming took 4 bases from V and 8 from J, leaving 14 bases between them. Germline V gene data show CDR1 as MNHNY and CDR2 as SVGAGI (reference sequence). The repertoire was sequenced with immunoSEQ multiplex PCR; TCRdb's copy has only in-frame clones and lacks some. Of about 130,000 clones listed, 88% are singletons. Mismatch repair deficiency was confirmed in all patients, by PCR or immunohistochemistry. J is TRBJ1-2 and V is TRBV6-6; D not resolved. Sequenced material: peripheral blood, taken almost 74 weeks after starting pembrolizumab. This sequence originates from an adult with mismatch repair-deficient cancer. The CDR3 loop is CASSSFGEGGYTF. The CDR3 DNA reads TGTGCCAGCAGTTCCTTTGGGGAGGGCGGCTACACCTTC.